These 5 T cell receptor beta chains came from one sample sequenced in a study of neurological immune-mediated disorders. One entry per CDR3 protein, called by TCRdb with MiXCR from the 5' RACE reads. The sample consists of approximately 30,000 distinct CDR3 sequences, 6.6% of them appearing once. Sequences were obtained from PBMCs. Receptors were obtained from a woman in her forties or fifties in good health.

There are many counts of this clonotype. The gene calls are TRBV28 and TRBJ1-2; D is ambiguous. Germline V lookup: CDR1 MDHEN, CDR2 SYDVKM. The CDR3 length is 16 residues. V lost 1 base to trimming and J lost 4 bases, with 16 bases between them. For the CDR3, the DNA is TGTGCCAGCAGTTTATTTGCCGACTCAGCGACCTATGGCTACACCTTC. It encodes CASSLFADSATYGYTF.

This clonotype was recorded many times. This chain uses TRBV12-3 or TRBV12-4 with TRBJ2-2, with a possible D match to TRBD1 (5 bases). V shed 5 bases and J shed 4 bases, with 14 bases lying between them. This CDR3 region has 15 residues. CDR3 in amino acids: CASSPNTGITGELFF. The CDR3, as DNA: TGTGCCAGCAGTCCGAACACAGGTATCACCGGGGAGCTGTTTTTT.

This clonotype was counted ten times or more. The CDR3, as DNA: TGTGCCATCAGTGTTCCGGCTAGCGGGAGGGCCACGAATGAGCAGTTCTTC. Protein product: CAISVPASGRATNEQFF. V and J are TRBV10-3 and TRBJ2-1, with TRBD2 matching over 12 bases. This CDR3 contains 17 residues. Germline trimming cut 4 bases from V and 7 bases from J; bases unmatched to any gene: 11. The germline V gene has CDR1 ENHRY and CDR2 SYGVKD.

This clonotype has at least ten counts. The gene calls are TRBV20-1 and TRBJ1-5; D unclear. The CDR3 covers 16 residues. V was trimmed by 1 base and J by 0 bases, leaving 13 bases between them. The germline V gene encodes CDR1 DFQATT and CDR2 SNEGSKA (reference sequence). Here the CDR3 reads CSARVTNRNSNQPQHF. As DNA, the CDR3 is TGCAGTGCTAGAGTCACTAACCGGAATAGCAATCAGCCCCAGCATTTT.

This clonotype was observed at least ten times. This rearrangement joins TRBV25-1 to TRBJ2-6; the D is unclear. Per germline, CDR1 MGHDK and CDR2 SYGVNS. The CDR3 consists of 13 residues. Trimming took off 11 bases at V and 2 bases at J, with 10 bases between the two ends. As DNA, the CDR3 is TGTGCCCCGAGAGGACCTGGGGCCAACGTCCTGACTTTC. Its translation: CAPRGPGANVLTF.